The source of this TCR beta chain is a study of blood T cell repertoires in COVID-19. For the study at large: Samples representing acute and convalescent COVID-19 were sourced from the United States, Italy and Spain. From T cells, B-cell-depleted T cells, or PBMCs came the material, which was cDNA or gDNA.

In the authors' workflow: Amplification of reference gene primers provided the estimated nucleated cell counts. Here immunoSEQ multiplex PCR was the method, and the copy in TCRdb shows in-frame clones only, minus some. V, J and clone size are taken as reported in that table, and D and trimming were inferred from the DNA itself. The repertoire holds fewer than 20,000 clones, around 82% seen once, with about 15% in the top ten. This clone is a singleton in its sample. The CDR3 length is 15 residues. In germline, CDR1 is LNHDA, CDR2 SQIVND (reference sequence). The V gene end was trimmed by 5 bases and the J gene end by 6 bases; junction bases not matched to a gene: 8.

The chain links TRBV19 to TRBJ1-5; 9 nucleotides line up with TRBD1. The sample consisted of peripheral blood. This TCR was sampled from a man aged 35 to 55 with active or convalescent COVID-19. The CDR3 bases are TGTGCCAGTAGTTTTCATACAGGGGGCCCTCAGCCCCAGCATTTT. Protein product: CASSFHTGGPQPQHF.